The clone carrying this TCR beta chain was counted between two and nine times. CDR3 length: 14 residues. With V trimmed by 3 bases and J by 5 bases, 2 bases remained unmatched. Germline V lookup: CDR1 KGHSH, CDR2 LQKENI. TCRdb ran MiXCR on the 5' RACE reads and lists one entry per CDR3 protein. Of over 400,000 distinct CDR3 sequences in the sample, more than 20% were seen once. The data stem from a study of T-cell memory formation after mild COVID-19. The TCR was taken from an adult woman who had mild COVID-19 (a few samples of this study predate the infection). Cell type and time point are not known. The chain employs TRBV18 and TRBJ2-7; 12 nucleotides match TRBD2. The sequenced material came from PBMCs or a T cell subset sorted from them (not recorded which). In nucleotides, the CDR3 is TGTGCCAGCTCACCCCTAGCGGGAGGGCACGAGCAGTACTTC. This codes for CASSPLAGGHEQYF.